The next 10 T cell receptor beta chains were all read from a single sample in a study of CD8 T cells in ankylosing spondylitis. TCRdb reprocessed the 5' RACE reads via MiXCR and lists one record per CDR3 protein. The sample yields 130,000 to 150,000 distinct CDR3 sequences, roughly 8.3% seen once. The sample taken for sequencing was synovial fluid, either unsorted or a sorted T cell fraction (not recorded which). Every receptor here comes from a male donor with ankylosing spondylitis.

At least ten counts were recorded for this clonotype. J is TRBJ2-7 and V is TRBV5-5, with D unclear. Germline-derived CDR1 and CDR2 are SGHKS and YYEKEE (reference sequence). V dropped 1 base and J dropped 0 bases, with 8 bases sitting between them. There are 14 residues in the CDR3. The CDR3 DNA reads as TGTGCCAGCAGCTTGATCTGGTACTCCTACGAGCAGTACTTC. It translates to CASSLIWYSYEQYF. The full variable domain, completed using reference TRBV5-5 and TRBJ2-7, is DAGVTQSPTHLIKTRGQQVTLRCSPISGHKSVSWYQQVLGQGPQFIFQYYEKEERGRGNFPDRFSARQFPNYSSELNVNALLLGDSALYLCASSLIWYSYEQYFGPGTRLTVT.

This clonotype was seen many times. The chain has TRBV6-4 and TRBJ1-1; maybe TRBD1 (6 bases). V was clipped by 2 bases and J by 2 bases, with 9 bases between them. This CDR3 has 14 amino acids. Germline V lookup: CDR1 MRHNA, CDR2 SNTAGT. The CDR3, as DNA: TGTGCCAGCAGTGACAGGGACAATAACACTGAAGCTTTCTTT. Translation: CASSDRDNNTEAFF.

V gene TRBV12-3 or TRBV12-4 combines with J gene TRBJ2-1, with 7 nucleotides matching TRBD2. V gave up 3 bases and J gave up 5 bases; unmatched junction bases: 4. This CDR3 region has 14 residues. The DNA of the CDR3 is TGTGCCAGCAGTTTGCTGCGGGGGAACAATGAGCAGTTCTTC. This encodes CASSLLRGNNEQFF.

The J gene is TRBJ2-2, the V gene TRBV7-2, with a weak D call TRBD1 (6 bases). V lost 2 bases, J lost 0 bases, and 10 bases lay in between. The CDR3 loop spans 16 amino acids. Germline CDR1 is SGHTA and CDR2 is FQGNSA. CDR3 sequence: CASSLLGAANTGELFF. For the CDR3, the DNA is TGTGCCAGCAGCTTATTGGGGGCGGCGAACACCGGGGAGCTGTTTTTT.

This clonotype has at least ten counts. The chain recombines TRBV11-2 with TRBJ1-6; the D is unclear. The germline CDR1 and CDR2 sequences are SGHAT and FQNNGV. This CDR3 contains 13 residues. The V end was cut by 6 bases, the J end by 7 bases, with 10 bases between. CDR3 in DNA: TGTGCCAGCAGTATTAACCCGAATTCACCCCTCCACTTT. Protein product: CASSINPNSPLHF.

The chain recombines TRBV12-3 or TRBV12-4 with TRBJ1-5; weak D call: TRBD1 (5 bases). Trimming removed 2 bases from V and 4 bases from J, with 15 bases in between. This CDR3 is 16 amino acids long. The CDR3 nucleotides read TGTGCCAGCAGTTTACAGGGCCCCAGACGAAATCAGCCCCAGCATTTT. Its translation: CASSLQGPRRNQPQHF.

This clonotype was seen many times. The DNA for the CDR3 is TGTGCCAGCAGTTTGGACAGGGGCAATCAGCCCCAGCATTTT. Protein sequence: CASSLDRGNQPQHF. This chain joins TRBV12-3 or TRBV12-4 and TRBJ1-5; TRBD1 agrees at 8 bases. The CDR3 extends over 14 amino acids. After removal of 3 bases from V and 2 bases from J, the junction contained 0 bases not matched to a gene.

The sample holds a few counts of this clonotype. The rearrangement joins TRBV7-2 to TRBJ2-1, with D perhaps matching TRBD2 (5 bases). Germline CDR1 is SGHTA and CDR2 is FQGNSA. The CDR3 loop spans 14 amino acids. V was pared by 5 bases and J by 7 bases, with 15 bases between. CDR3 nucleotide sequence: TGTGCCAGCAGCCCAAGAACTAGATATAATGAGCAGTTCTTC. It specifies CASSPRTRYNEQFF. Based on the CDR3 plus reference TRBV7-2 and TRBJ2-1, the full variable domain is GAGVSQSPSNKVTEKGKDVELRCDPISGHTALYWYRQSLGQGLEFLIYFQGNSAPDKSGLPSDRFSAERTGGSVSTLTIQRTQQEDSAVYLCASSPRTRYNEQFFGPGTRLTVL.

The rearrangement links TRBV6-1 to TRBJ2-3, with TRBD1 matching over 8 bases. This CDR3 comprises 14 residues. Germline assignment: CDR1 MNHNS and CDR2 SASEGT. J was trimmed by 3 bases and V by 9 bases; bases with no gene match: 8. CDR3 region: CASTPGQATDTQYF. The CDR3 DNA reads TGTGCCAGTACCCCGGGACAGGCAACAGATACGCAGTATTTT.

V usage is TRBV4-2 and J usage is TRBJ2-3; TRBD2 matches 8 bases. Trimming removed 9 bases from V and 5 bases from J; junction bases left unmatched: 10. The CDR3 contains 14 residues. Germline loops: CDR1 LGHNA, CDR2 YNFKEQ. CDR3 bases: TGTGCCAGTTCCGGGGGGGATAGTGGAGATACGCAGTATTTT. Amino acids: CASSGGDSGDTQYF.